This is a list of T cell receptor beta chains from one sample in a study of response to subunit inactivated influenza vaccine. One entry per CDR3 protein results from TCRdb running MiXCR on the RT-PCR reads. The profile shows 750,000 to 850,000 distinct CDR3 sequences, under 20% of them singletons. Sample: PBMCs from blood, taken around 5 days after vaccination. The origin of the receptors is a man aged 50 or older who received an inactivated influenza vaccine. Each CDR3 is given with its conserved first and last residue. A D gene is named only where the DNA matches it firmly. Clone sizes are given selectively: once, few, many, or a class where the clone is expanded.

len | abundance | j_gene | d_gene | v_gene | CDR3aa | CDR3nt
16 | NA | TRBJ2-3 | TRBD1 | TRBV24-1 | CATSDSRDRAPDTQYF | TGTGCCACCAGTGATTCCCGGGACAGGGCCCCAGATACGCAGTATTTT
12 | many | TRBJ2-7 | NA | TRBV20-1 | CSAISSGYEQYF | TGCAGTGCGATAAGTAGCGGCTACGAGCAGTACTTC
19 | NA | TRBJ2-5 | NA | TRBV27 | CASSPLLGGELVGQETQYF | TGTGCCAGCAGCCCATTACTGGGGGGCGAGTTGGTTGGGCAAGAGACCCAGTACTTC
14 | once | TRBJ2-7 | TRBD1 | TRBV24-1 | CATSLGQGPYEQYF | TGTGCCACCTCCTTGGGACAGGGGCCCTACGAGCAGTACTTC
18 | NA | TRBJ2-1 | TRBD2 | TRBV3-1 | CASSQELLAGISYNEQFF | TGTGCCAGCAGCCAAGAGCTACTAGCGGGGATTTCCTACAATGAGCAGTTCTTC
13 | NA | TRBJ2-5 | NA | TRBV20-1 | CSARDHDSKTQYF | TGCAGTGCTAGAGATCACGACTCGAAGACCCAGTACTTC
15 | NA | TRBJ2-3 | TRBD2 | TRBV9 | CASSVAGGALDTQYF | TGTGCCAGCAGCGTAGCCGGGGGGGCGTTAGATACGCAGTATTTT
13 | few | TRBJ2-7 | NA | TRBV9 | CASSVEAGNEQYF | TGTGCCAGCAGCGTAGAGGCAGGGAACGAGCAGTACTTC
13 | many | TRBJ2-3 | TRBD1 | TRBV20-1 | CSGSGTGSDTQYF | TGCAGTGGCTCCGGGACAGGCTCAGATACGCAGTATTTT
15 | NA | TRBJ2-1 | TRBD2 | TRBV7-7 | CASSAGLAGSDEQFF | TGTGCTAGCAGCGCCGGACTAGCGGGGAGCGATGAGCAGTTCTTC
14 | NA | TRBJ2-5 | NA | TRBV12-3/TRBV12-4 | CASSLGGALKTQYF | TGTGCCAGCAGTTTGGGTGGGGCTCTCAAGACCCAGTACTTC
14 | NA | TRBJ2-3 | TRBD2 | TRBV19 | CASKSGSWTDTQYF | TGTGCCAGTAAGAGCGGGAGTTGGACAGATACGCAGTATTTT
13 | once | TRBJ2-1 | TRBD1 | TRBV5-1 | CASIGQGGNEQFF | TGCGCCAGCATTGGACAGGGGGGGAATGAGCAGTTCTTC
14 | NA | TRBJ2-1 | NA | TRBV5-6 | CASSLSLAPDEQFF | TGTGCCAGCAGCTTGTCGCTAGCCCCCGATGAGCAGTTCTTC
13 | NA | TRBJ2-7 | NA | TRBV5-1 | CASSLGPSLEQYF | TGCGCCAGCAGCTTGGGGCCCAGCCTCGAGCAGTACTTC
18 | few | TRBJ2-2 | TRBD2 | TRBV15 | CATSRDPASGRESGELFF | TGTGCCACCAGCAGAGATCCGGCTAGCGGGAGGGAAAGCGGGGAGCTGTTTTTT
16 | NA | TRBJ1-1 | NA | TRBV5-1 | CASSPGLTRSATEAFF | TGCGCCAGCAGCCCCGGACTGACACGGTCGGCGACTGAAGCTTTCTTT
16 | few | TRBJ1-1 | TRBD1 | TRBV5-1 | CASSLAPGGTGGEAFF | TGCGCCAGCAGCTTGGCCCCAGGGGGAACGGGCGGAGAAGCTTTCTTT
13 | few | TRBJ2-5 | TRBD2 | TRBV7-2 | CASSRGGKETQYF | TGTGCCAGCAGTCGGGGGGGGAAAGAGACCCAGTACTTC
16 | NA | TRBJ2-7 | TRBD1 | TRBV7-3 | CASSLTGGQGSDEQYF | TGTGCCAGCAGCTTAACAGGGGGACAGGGGTCGGACGAGCAGTACTTC
15 | NA | TRBJ1-3 | NA | TRBV7-9 | CASSHSQLSGNTIYF | TGTGCCAGCAGCCACAGCCAACTCTCTGGAAACACCATATATTTT
13 | NA | TRBJ2-2 | NA | TRBV9 | CASSPRLTGELFF | TGTGCCAGCAGCCCACGCCTCACCGGGGAGCTGTTTTTT
17 | few | TRBJ2-3 | TRBD2 | TRBV10-3 | CAISGTSGSLSTDTQYF | TGTGCCATCAGTGGCACTAGCGGGAGCCTAAGCACAGATACGCAGTATTTT
15 | NA | TRBJ2-1 | TRBD1 | TRBV5-6 | CASSFWDREIYEQFF | TGTGCCAGCAGCTTTTGGGACAGGGAGATTTATGAGCAGTTCTTC
16 | NA | TRBJ2-3 | NA | TRBV7-9 | CASSLGMGDSTDTQYF | TGTGCCAGCAGCTTGGGAATGGGGGACAGCACAGATACGCAGTATTTT
16 | few | TRBJ2-3 | NA | TRBV20-1 | CSARGRARLRGDTQYF | TGCAGTGCTAGAGGACGGGCCCGGTTGAGGGGAGATACGCAGTATTTT
15 | few | TRBJ2-7 | NA | TRBV7-2 | CASSLVGGDPYEQYF | TGTGCCAGCAGCTTAGTGGGCGGGGATCCCTACGAGCAGTACTTC
15 | few | TRBJ1-5 | NA | TRBV20-1 | CSARVSGDSNQPQHF | TGCAGTGCTAGAGTATCAGGGGATAGCAATCAGCCCCAGCATTTT
13 | NA | TRBJ1-4 | NA | TRBV3-1 | CASSQIRGEKLFF | TGTGCCAGCAGCCAAATCCGAGGTGAAAAACTGTTTTTT
12 | few | TRBJ1-2 | NA | TRBV7-2 | CASSSPPGGYTF | TGTGCCAGCAGCTCTCCCCCAGGCGGCTACACCTTC
13 | NA | TRBJ1-2 | NA | TRBV9 | CASRTDLRDGYTF | TGTGCCAGCAGGACGGACCTGAGAGATGGCTACACCTTC
14 | few | TRBJ2-7 | NA | TRBV12-3/TRBV12-4 | CASSEGPRSYEQYF | TGTGCCAGCAGTGAGGGACCCCGATCCTACGAGCAGTACTTC
13 | NA | TRBJ2-1 | TRBD2 | TRBV24-1 | CATATSGYNEQFF | TGTGCCACCGCGACTAGCGGCTACAATGAGCAGTTCTTC
13 | few | TRBJ2-2 | NA | TRBV28 | CASTLRHTGELFF | TGTGCAAGCACTCTCCGGCACACCGGGGAGCTGTTTTTT
15 | few | TRBJ2-3 | TRBD2 | TRBV20-1 | CSARRLAGFTDTQYF | TGCAGTGCTAGGCGACTAGCGGGTTTCACAGATACGCAGTATTTT
13 | NA | TRBJ1-1 | TRBD1 | TRBV29-1 | CSVETGINTEAFF | TGCAGCGTCGAGACAGGGATTAACACTGAAGCTTTCTTT
15 | once | TRBJ2-1 | NA | TRBV11-2 | CASSLDAGPYNEQFF | TGTGCCAGCAGCTTAGACGCGGGACCATACAATGAGCAGTTCTTC
13 | NA | TRBJ1-2 | TRBD1 | TRBV20-1 | CSARVYRGDGYTF | TGCAGTGCCCGCGTGTACAGGGGGGATGGCTACACCTTC
15 | many | TRBJ2-3 | NA | TRBV12-3/TRBV12-4 | CASSSVGVDADTQYF | TGTGCCAGCAGCTCGGTAGGGGTAGATGCAGATACGCAGTATTTT
13 | NA | TRBJ2-1 | NA | TRBV20-1 | CSAKGPGFNEQFF | TGCAGTGCTAAGGGCCCAGGGTTCAATGAGCAGTTCTTC
12 | NA | TRBJ2-1 | NA | TRBV30 | CAWRKLVNEQFF | TGTGCCTGGAGGAAACTGGTCAATGAGCAGTTCTTC
14 | NA | TRBJ2-7 | TRBD2 | TRBV20-1 | CSATSLAGVLWQYF | TGCAGTGCCACGTCACTAGCGGGGGTGCTGTGGCAGTACTTC